Given below is one T cell receptor (beta chain) in context. Authors' processing steps: Amplification of reference gene primers was used by the study to estimate nucleated cell counts. This table comes from immunoSEQ multiplex PCR, and its TCRdb copy is limited to in-frame clones, with some not included. That table gives V, J and clone size, and the DNA gave D and trimming. The table lists approximately 150,000 clones, about 82% of them singletons. This sample is part of a study of blood T cell repertoires in COVID-19. V lost 7 bases, J lost 0 bases, and 21 bases lay in between. Germline loops: CDR1 LNHDA, CDR2 SQIVND (reference sequence). The CDR3 sequence is 17 residues long.

Sequencing was done on a sample of peripheral blood. The chain uses TRBV19 and TRBJ1-1; possible D gene TRBD1, 6 bases. This TCR was sampled from a woman aged 55-69 years with acute or convalescent COVID-19. The CDR3 spells CASIKGTGTLMNTEAFF. The CDR3 DNA reads TGTGCCAGTATAAAAGGGACCGGGACACTTATGAACACTGAAGCTTTCTTT. Combining the CDR3 with reference TRBV19 and TRBJ1-1 gives the whole variable domain DGGITQSPKYLFRKEGQNVTLSCEQNLNHDAMYWYRQDPGQGLRLIYYSQIVNDFQKGDIAEGYSVSREKKESFPLTVTSAQKNPTAFYLCASIKGTGTLMNTEAFFGQGTRLTVV.